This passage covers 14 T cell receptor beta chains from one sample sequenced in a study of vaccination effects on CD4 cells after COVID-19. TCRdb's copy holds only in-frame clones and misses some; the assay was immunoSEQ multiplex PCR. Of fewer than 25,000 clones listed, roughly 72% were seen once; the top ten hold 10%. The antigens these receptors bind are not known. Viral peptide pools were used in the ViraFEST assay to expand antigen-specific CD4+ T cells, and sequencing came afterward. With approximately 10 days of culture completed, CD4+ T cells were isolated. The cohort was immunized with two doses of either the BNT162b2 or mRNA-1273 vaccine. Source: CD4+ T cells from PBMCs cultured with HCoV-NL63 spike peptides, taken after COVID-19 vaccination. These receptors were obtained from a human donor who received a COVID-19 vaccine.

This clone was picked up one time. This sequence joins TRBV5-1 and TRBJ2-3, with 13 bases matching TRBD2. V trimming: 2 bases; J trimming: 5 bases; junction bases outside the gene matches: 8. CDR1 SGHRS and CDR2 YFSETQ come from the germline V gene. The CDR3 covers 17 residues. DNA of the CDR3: TGCGCCAGCAGCTTTCAGGGGACTAGCGGGACTCTAGATACGCAGTATTTT. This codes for CASSFQGTSGTLDTQYF. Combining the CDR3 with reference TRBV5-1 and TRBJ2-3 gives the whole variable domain KAGVTQTPRYLIKTRGQQVTLSCSPISGHRSVSWYQQTPGQGLQFLFEYFSETQRNKGNFPGRFSGRQFSNSRSEMNVSTLELGDSALYLCASSFQGTSGTLDTQYFGPGTRLTVL.

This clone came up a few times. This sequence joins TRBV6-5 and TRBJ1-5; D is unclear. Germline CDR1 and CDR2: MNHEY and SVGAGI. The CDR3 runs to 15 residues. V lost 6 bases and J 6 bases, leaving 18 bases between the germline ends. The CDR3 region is CASRISALGSQPQHF. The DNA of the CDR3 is TGTGCCAGCAGGATCTCTGCCCTTGGCAGTCAGCCCCAGCATTTT.

In nucleotides, the CDR3 is TGTGCCAGCAGCCAAGATTTCGACAGGGTGGATGGCTACACCTTC. Encoded protein: CASSQDFDRVDGYTF. The V call is TRBV3-1 (or the pseudogene TRBV3-2), the J call TRBJ1-2, with 7 bases fitting TRBD1. The ends lost 0 bases at V and 6 bases at J; junction bases unmatched: 7. CDR1 and CDR2 from the germline V gene are LGHDT and YNNKEL (reference sequence). The length of the CDR3 is 15 residues.

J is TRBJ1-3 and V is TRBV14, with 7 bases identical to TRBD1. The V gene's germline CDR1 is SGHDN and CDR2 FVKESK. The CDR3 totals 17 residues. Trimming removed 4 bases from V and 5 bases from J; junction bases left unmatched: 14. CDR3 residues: CASSRGPLTGIRNTIYF. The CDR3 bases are TGTGCCAGCAGCCGGGGCCCCCTGACAGGGATTAGAAACACCATATATTTT.

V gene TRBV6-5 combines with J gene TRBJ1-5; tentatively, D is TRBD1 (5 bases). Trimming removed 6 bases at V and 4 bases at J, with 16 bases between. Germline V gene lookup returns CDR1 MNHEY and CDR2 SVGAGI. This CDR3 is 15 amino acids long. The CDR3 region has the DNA TGTGCCAGCAGATCCGGGGCGGCTCAGAATCAGCCCCAGCATTTT. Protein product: CASRSGAAQNQPQHF.

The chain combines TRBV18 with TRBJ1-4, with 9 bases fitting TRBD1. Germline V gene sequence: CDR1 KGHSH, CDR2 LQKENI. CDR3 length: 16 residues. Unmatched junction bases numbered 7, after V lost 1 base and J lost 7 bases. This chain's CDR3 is CASSPRPGQGGEKLFF. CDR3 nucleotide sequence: TGTGCCAGCTCACCACGACCGGGACAGGGAGGTGAAAAACTGTTTTTT.

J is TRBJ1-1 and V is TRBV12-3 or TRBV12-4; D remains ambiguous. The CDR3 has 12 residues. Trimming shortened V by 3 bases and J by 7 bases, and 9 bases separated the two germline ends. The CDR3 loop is CASSFQRLEAFF. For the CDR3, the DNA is TGTGCCAGCAGTTTCCAGCGGCTTGAAGCTTTCTTT.

The CDR3 here is CASSPSRGYNSPLHF. The DNA of the CDR3 is TGTGCCAGCAGCCCCAGTCGTGGATATAATTCACCCCTCCACTTT. J is TRBJ1-6 and V is TRBV5-6, with unresolved D. The CDR3 extends over 15 amino acids. Germline CDR1 and CDR2: SGHDT and YYEEEE. Trimming left V 4 bases short and J 4 bases short, with 12 bases between.

This CDR3 reads CASSYLDWQNTEAFF. The CDR3 DNA reads as TGTGCCAGCAGTTACTTGGATTGGCAGAACACTGAAGCTTTCTTT. The chain employs TRBV6-5 and TRBJ1-1, with unresolved D. Germline assignment: CDR1 MNHEY and CDR2 SVGAGI. V gave up 1 base and J gave up 1 base, with 10 bases separating them. This CDR3 comprises 15 residues.

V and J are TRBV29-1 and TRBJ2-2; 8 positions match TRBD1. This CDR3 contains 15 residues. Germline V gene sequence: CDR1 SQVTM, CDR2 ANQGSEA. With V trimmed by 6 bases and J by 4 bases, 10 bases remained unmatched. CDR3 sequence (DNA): TGCAGCGTGTCCCAGGGGGCAGCGGGCACCGGGGAGCTGTTTTTT. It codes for CSVSQGAAGTGELFF.

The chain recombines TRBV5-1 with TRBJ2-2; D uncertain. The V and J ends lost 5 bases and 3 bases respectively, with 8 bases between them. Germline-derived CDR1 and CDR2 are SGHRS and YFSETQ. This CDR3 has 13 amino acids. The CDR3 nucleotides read TGCGCCAGCAGTTTGCAGTACACCGGGGAGCTGTTTTTT. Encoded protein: CASSLQYTGELFF.

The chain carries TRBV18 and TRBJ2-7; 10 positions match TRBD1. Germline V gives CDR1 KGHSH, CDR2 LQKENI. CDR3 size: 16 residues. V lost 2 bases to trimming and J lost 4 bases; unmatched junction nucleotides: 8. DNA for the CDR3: TGTGCCAGCTCACCATTAGGACAGGGGGTTCGTTACGAGCAGTACTTC. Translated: CASSPLGQGVRYEQYF.

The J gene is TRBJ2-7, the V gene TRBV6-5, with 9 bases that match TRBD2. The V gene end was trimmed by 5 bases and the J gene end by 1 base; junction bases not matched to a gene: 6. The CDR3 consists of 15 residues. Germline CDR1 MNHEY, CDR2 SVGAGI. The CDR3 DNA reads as TGTGCCAGCAGTAAGAGCGGGGGGTTTTCCTACGAGCAGTACTTC. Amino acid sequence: CASSKSGGFSYEQYF.

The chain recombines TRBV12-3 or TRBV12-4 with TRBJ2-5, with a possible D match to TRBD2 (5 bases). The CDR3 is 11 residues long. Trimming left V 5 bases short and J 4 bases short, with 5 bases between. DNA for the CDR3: TGTGCCAGCAGTGAGGGAGAGACCCAGTACTTC. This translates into CASSEGETQYF.